The 3 T cell receptor beta chains below come from one sample, sequenced in a study of blood T cells in healthy people across ages. Alongside a J-beta primer mix, a sample-barcoded 5' primer served in a second PCR lasting roughly 6 to 12 cycles. Via MiXCR, TCRdb re-called the 5' RACE reads, giving one row per CDR3 protein. The data show around 600,000 distinct CDR3 sequences, 40% to 55% seen once. The specimen was blood. The receptor source for this set is a man aged 80 or over in good health.

The gene calls are TRBV20-1 and TRBJ2-4; 8 bases match TRBD2. The CDR3 is 13 residues long. J gave up 9 bases and V 7 bases, and 11 bases lay outside the gene matches. Germline V gene lookup returns CDR1 DFQATT and CDR2 SNEGSKA (reference sequence). Here the CDR3 DNA reads TGCAGTGGGAGGGAGCGGGGGTTTGGCATTCAGTACTTC. Amino acids: CSGRERGFGIQYF.

This clonotype was counted a few times. With a much larger clone just one base away, this may be a read error. The rearrangement joins TRBV6-5 to TRBJ1-5; a possible D gene is TRBD1 (6 bases). The ends were cut back, 8 bases at V and 5 bases at J, with 22 bases in the middle. The CDR3 runs 16 residues. From germline, CDR1 is MNHEY and CDR2 SVGAGI. The CDR3 DNA reads TGTGCCAGCTCCCGGCTCGTGGGGGGCGCCTATCAGCCCCAGCATTTT. It encodes CASSRLVGGAYQPQHF.

The sample holds many counts of this clonotype. The chain employs TRBV12-3 or TRBV12-4 and TRBJ1-2, with D maybe TRBD1 (5 bases). This CDR3 is 14 amino acids long. The germline V and J ends were trimmed by 3 bases and 1 base, with 9 bases remaining between them. The CDR3 DNA is TGTGCCAGCAGTTTGGGACCGCTTAACTATGGCTACACCTTC. Its protein is CASSLGPLNYGYTF.